This T cell receptor (beta chain) stems from a study of identical twins. TCRdb fed the 5' RACE reads into MiXCR, producing one record per CDR3 protein. The sample shows 1.5 million to 2 million distinct CDR3 sequences, around 29% of them seen only once. Germline assignment: CDR1 SQVTM and CDR2 ANQGSEA. This CDR3 contains 15 residues. Trimming removed 4 bases from V and 1 base from J; junction bases left unmatched: 5. This clonotype was picked up a small number of times. This TCR came from a newborn girl in good health. This chain links TRBV29-1 with TRBJ1-2; 11 positions agree with TRBD1. Sequencing was performed on cord blood. CDR3 residues: CSVVLGQGGNYGYTF. CDR3 DNA: TGCAGCGTTGTACTGGGACAGGGGGGTAACTATGGCTACACCTTC.